A single sample is the source of the 22 T cell receptor beta chains below, sequenced in a study of blood T cell repertoires in COVID-19. The method was immunoSEQ multiplex PCR; TCRdb's version includes in-frame clones alone and lacks a portion of them. The sample has some 300,000 clones, 85% to 90% seen once. Sequenced material: PBMCs or T cells enriched from blood (not recorded which). The receptors here all came from a man aged 25-40 years who had recovered from COVID-19.

The chain combines TRBV30 with TRBJ2-1; 9 bases match TRBD2. Losses at the gene ends were 4 bases for V and 8 bases for J; bases not matched to a gene: 12. The length of the CDR3 is 15 residues. Germline CDR1 and CDR2: GTSNPN and SVGIG (reference sequence). CDR3: CAWTRGAGGSDEQFF. The CDR3 DNA reads as TGTGCCTGGACCCGGGGAGCGGGAGGTAGTGATGAGCAGTTCTTC.

The gene calls are TRBV28 and TRBJ2-2, with D maybe TRBD2 (6 bases). CDR1 MDHEN and CDR2 SYDVKM come from the germline V gene. This CDR3 has 12 amino acids. Trimming left V 6 bases short and J 6 bases short, with 8 bases between. The CDR3 nucleotides are TGTGCCAGCAGCCGACTAGCCGGGGAGCTGTTTTTT. As protein: CASSRLAGELFF.

This chain's CDR3 is CASSLRGRSTDTQYF. The DNA for the CDR3 is TGCGCCAGCAGCTTGCGGGGGAGGAGCACAGATACGCAGTATTTT. The chain recombines TRBV5-1 with TRBJ2-3; TRBD2 might be the D (6 bases). CDR3 length equals 15 residues. Per the germline V gene, CDR1 is SGHRS and CDR2 is YFSETQ. Trimming left V 1 base short and J 0 bases short, with 9 bases between.

The rearrangement links TRBV5-8 to TRBJ2-7; TRBD1 matches 7 bases. The J segment lost 5 bases and the V segment lost 3 bases, leaving 2 bases of the junction unmatched. The germline V gene has CDR1 SGHTS and CDR2 YDEGEE. The CDR3 runs to 12 residues. CDR3 region: CASSYRGHEQYF. Written as DNA, the CDR3 is TGTGCCAGCAGCTACAGGGGCCACGAGCAGTACTTC.

The chain links TRBV7-9 to TRBJ2-1; TRBD2 matches 9 bases. The V gene's germline CDR1 is SEHNR and CDR2 FQNEAQ (reference sequence). With V trimmed by 3 bases and J by 6 bases, 6 bases remained unmatched. The CDR3 is made up of 15 amino acids. This CDR3 is CASSLLAGAGNEQFF. The CDR3 region has the DNA TGTGCCAGCAGCTTGTTAGCGGGAGCCGGCAATGAGCAGTTCTTC.

The DNA of the CDR3 is TGTGCCAGCAGCCAAGGAGGCGGCGAGCAGTACTTC. It encodes CASSQGGGEQYF. The J gene is TRBJ2-7, the V gene TRBV3-1 (or the pseudogene TRBV3-2); D gene uncertain. The CDR3 runs to 12 residues. V was trimmed by 1 base and J by 6 bases, leaving 7 bases between them. Germline CDR1 and CDR2: LGHDT and YNNKEL (reference sequence).

The genes are TRBV4-1 and TRBJ2-1; 14 nucleotides match TRBD2. Germline CDR1 MGHRA, CDR2 YSYEKL. The V gene end was trimmed by 4 bases and the J gene end by 8 bases; junction bases not matched to a gene: 7. The CDR3 sequence is 16 residues long. The CDR3 loop is CASSLGLAGVVDEQFF. CDR3 DNA: TGCGCCAGCAGCCTGGGACTAGCGGGAGTGGTTGATGAGCAGTTCTTC.

The rearrangement uses TRBV13 and TRBJ2-7; the D is unclear. The germline V gene has CDR1 PRHDT and CDR2 FYEKMQ (reference sequence). V was pared by 3 bases and J by 1 base, with 10 bases between. This CDR3 comprises 14 residues. CDR3 protein: CASSFTPRSYEQYF. The CDR3 coding sequence is TGTGCCAGCAGCTTTACCCCTCGGTCCTACGAGCAGTACTTC.

V gene TRBV28 combines with J gene TRBJ1-5; 7 bases agree with TRBD1. This CDR3 has 17 residues. Trimming took 2 bases from V and 6 from J; bases not matched to a gene: 13. Germline V gene sequence: CDR1 MDHEN, CDR2 SYDVKM. The CDR3 sequence: CASSLRQGSAFGQPQHF. CDR3 nucleotide sequence: TGTGCCAGCAGTTTACGACAGGGTTCTGCGTTTGGTCAGCCCCAGCATTTT. Variable domain in full (rest from reference TRBV28 and TRBJ1-5): DVKVTQSSRYLVKRTGEKVFLECVQDMDHENMFWYRQDPGLGLRLIYFSYDVKMKEKGDIPEGYSVSREKKERFSLILESASTNQTSMYLCASSLRQGSAFGQPQHFGDGTRLSIL.

The chain recombines TRBV3-1 (or the pseudogene TRBV3-2) with TRBJ2-1; a possible D gene is TRBD2 (7 bases). Per the germline V gene, CDR1 is LGHDT and CDR2 is YNNKEL (reference sequence). The germline V and J ends were trimmed by 2 bases and 7 bases, with 15 bases remaining between them. The CDR3 is 15 amino acids. The CDR3 spells CASSQRGGSGNEQFF. DNA of the CDR3: TGTGCCAGCAGCCAAAGGGGGGGGTCGGGTAATGAGCAGTTCTTC.

The chain uses TRBV19 and TRBJ1-3; no firm D call. The V end was cut by 4 bases, the J end by 0 bases, with 7 bases between. The CDR3 sequence is 14 residues long. The germline CDR1 and CDR2 sequences are LNHDA and SQIVND (reference sequence). Here the CDR3 DNA reads TGTGCCAGTAGTAGCTATACCTCTGGAAACACCATATATTTT. It encodes CASSSYTSGNTIYF.

The rearrangement joins TRBV4-1 to TRBJ1-1; 7 bases agree with TRBD1. The ends lost 1 base at V and 1 base at J; junction bases unmatched: 6. The germline V gene encodes CDR1 MGHRA and CDR2 YSYEKL. This CDR3 spans 16 amino acids. The CDR3 loop reads CASSQATGQRNTEAFF. DNA of the CDR3: TGCGCCAGCAGCCAAGCAACGGGACAGCGGAACACTGAAGCTTTCTTT.

The V call is TRBV5-1, the J call TRBJ1-3, with D unclear. Germline V lookup: CDR1 SGHRS, CDR2 YFSETQ. The V end lost 7 bases, the J end lost 0 bases, and 11 bases lay between the germline ends. The CDR3 sequence is 14 residues long. Here the CDR3 DNA reads TGCGCCAGCTCAGAGGGCAGCTCTGGAAACACCATATATTTT. It translates to CASSEGSSGNTIYF.

V usage is TRBV2 and J usage is TRBJ1-2; no clear D. The ends were cut back, 7 bases at V and 2 bases at J, with 11 bases in the middle. The CDR3 runs to 13 residues. CDR1 is SNHLY, CDR2 FYNNEI, per germline. The CDR3 is CASNTAANYGYTF. DNA for the CDR3: TGTGCCAGCAACACAGCTGCAAACTATGGCTACACCTTC.

As regards this clone: Within the sample, other DNA sequences also encode this same CDR3. The CDR3 loop is CASSSGQGNYGYTF. As DNA, the CDR3 is TGTGCCAGCAGCTCGGGACAGGGCAACTATGGCTACACCTTC. The chain couples TRBV5-4 to TRBJ1-2; 9 bases line up with TRBD1. CDR1 is SGHNT, CDR2 YYREEE, per germline (reference sequence). The CDR3 contains 14 residues. V lost 3 bases to trimming and J lost 2 bases; unmatched junction nucleotides: 2.

The chain has TRBV10-2 and TRBJ2-5; D not resolved. Germline values: CDR1 WSHSY, CDR2 SAAADI. The V and J ends lost 4 bases and 5 bases respectively, with 11 bases between them. CDR3 length: 13 residues. CDR3: CASSGGRSETQYF. The CDR3 DNA reads TGCGCCAGCAGTGGCGGTAGGTCCGAGACCCAGTACTTC.

About this clone: The DNA is left out, because the CDR3 cannot be placed on it with certainty; the CDR3 is given as TCRdb lists it. This CDR3 reads CASSQALVASGSVPFF. The rearrangement links TRBV3-1 (or the pseudogene TRBV3-2) to TRBJ2-1; the D call TRBD2 from the table was never checked on the DNA. The CDR3 length equals 16 residues, ends included. Germline loops: CDR1 LGHDT, CDR2 YNNKEL (reference sequence).

This chain links TRBV6-5 with TRBJ2-7; the D is unclear. The germline V gene encodes CDR1 MNHEY and CDR2 SVGAGI. The CDR3 totals 16 residues. V lost 0 bases and J 2 bases, leaving 14 bases between the germline ends. The CDR3 DNA sequence: TGTGCCAGCAGTTACTCGGATGAGGCGGTTGCCTACGAGCAGTACTTC. It is translated as CASSYSDEAVAYEQYF.

CDR3 amino acids: CASSQSRTGFVYEQYF. CDR3 bases: TGCGCCAGCAGCCAATCTCGGACAGGGTTTGTCTACGAGCAGTACTTC. The V and J genes are TRBV4-1 and TRBJ2-7; 8 bases fit TRBD1. Germline CDR1 and CDR2: MGHRA and YSYEKL. This CDR3 is built from 16 residues. V trimming: 2 bases; J trimming: 3 bases; junction bases outside the gene matches: 9.

The chain employs TRBV6-1 and TRBJ1-2; D is perhaps TRBD1 (6 bases). V was shortened by 3 bases and J by 0 bases, with 11 bases between the two germline ends. Germline V gives CDR1 MNHNS, CDR2 SASEGT. The CDR3 length is 15 residues. The CDR3: CASSDARTANYGYTF. The CDR3 region has the DNA TGTGCCAGCAGTGATGCTCGGACAGCTAACTATGGCTACACCTTC.

The rearrangement uses TRBV11-3 and TRBJ2-1, with 16 bases fitting TRBD2. The CDR3 totals 17 residues. Germline values: CDR1 SGHNT, CDR2 YENEEA. V lost 4 bases, J lost 8 bases, and 8 bases stayed unmatched. This chain's CDR3 is CASSSSGTSGGADEQFF. CDR3 bases: TGTGCCAGCAGCTCCTCCGGGACTAGCGGGGGGGCGGATGAGCAGTTCTTC.

V gene TRBV11-2 combines with J gene TRBJ2-3, with 10 bases lining up with TRBD1. From germline, CDR1 is SGHAT and CDR2 FQNNGV. The CDR3 runs 16 residues. J gave up 1 base and V 2 bases, and 3 bases lay outside the gene matches. The CDR3 nucleotides are TGTGCCAGCAGCTTACAGGGGACAGGGGGCACAGATACGCAGTATTTT. It specifies CASSLQGTGGTDTQYF.